The entry below gives a single T cell receptor beta chain sequence along with its context. This sample stems from a study of T cell changes during pregnancy in multiple sclerosis. Produced via immunoSEQ multiplex PCR; TCRdb's table is partial and in-frame only. The sample contains more than 40,000 clones, approximately 91% of which appear only once. The CDR3 length is 13 residues. In germline, CDR1 is MNHEY, CDR2 SMNVEV (reference sequence). J lost 5 bases, V lost 5 bases, and 4 bases had no gene match. The gene calls are TRBV27 and TRBJ1-2; 8 nucleotides align to TRBD1. Sample: CD8+ T cells from peripheral blood mononuclear cells, taken after pregnancy. The receptor's source is a female donor with multiple sclerosis, enrolled in a pregnancy study. The CDR3 nucleotides read TGTGCCAGCAGTCCGGGGACAGGATATGGCTACACCTTC. It translates to CASSPGTGYGYTF.